The 20 T cell receptor beta chains listed next were all sequenced from one sample in a study of identical twins. Using its own MiXCR run on the 5' RACE reads, TCRdb lists one record per CDR3 protein. Here the sample spans about 190,000 distinct CDR3 sequences, less than 20% being singletons. These same records also appear under a second study, on T cells expressing NK-cell markers.

Sequencing was performed on CD8+ T cells sorted from blood. These receptors were collected from a woman under 30 in good health.

CDR3: CASETNQGMNTEAFF. The CDR3 coding sequence is TGTGCCAGTGAAACCAACCAGGGGATGAACACTGAAGCTTTCTTT. The chain uses TRBV25-1 and TRBJ1-1, with TRBD1 as a possible D gene (6 bases). The length of the CDR3 is 15 residues. V gave up 9 bases and J gave up 0 bases, with 17 bases separating them. The germline gives CDR1 MGHDK, CDR2 SYGVNS.

A few counts support this clonotype. The chain recombines TRBV7-8 with TRBJ2-7; 9 nucleotides agree with TRBD1. Looked up from germline, CDR1 is SGHVS and CDR2 is FQNEAQ. The trim removed 0 bases at V and 5 bases at J, leaving 5 bases unmatched. This CDR3 has 15 amino acids. In DNA form, the CDR3 reads TGTGCCAGCAGCTTAGCGCTGGGACAGGGAAACGAGCAGTACTTC. Translation gives CASSLALGQGNEQYF.

This rearrangement joins TRBV27 to TRBJ2-7; D not certain. Trimming removed 1 base at V and 1 base at J, with 8 bases between. This CDR3 spans 14 amino acids. Germline V gene lookup returns CDR1 MNHEY and CDR2 SMNVEV (reference sequence). The CDR3 sequence: CASSLLMDSYEQYF. The CDR3 region has the DNA TGTGCCAGCAGTTTATTAATGGATTCCTACGAGCAGTACTTC.

This clonotype has a handful of counts. This chain joins TRBV29-1 and TRBJ2-1; 11 bases fit TRBD2. The V and J ends lost 2 bases and 7 bases, in that order; junction bases with no gene match: 1. The CDR3 extends over 13 amino acids. CDR1 is SQVTM and CDR2 is ANQGSEA in the germline V gene. The CDR3 sequence: CSVELAGGNEQFF. The DNA for the CDR3 is TGCAGCGTTGAACTAGCGGGGGGAAATGAGCAGTTCTTC.

This clonotype was counted a few times. A read error may account for a junction end that differs from germline. This chain uses TRBV7-7 with TRBJ2-5; no clear D gene. Per the germline V gene, CDR1 is SSHAT and CDR2 is FNYEAQ (reference sequence). The length of the CDR3 is 16 residues. The DNA for the CDR3 is TGTGCTAGCAGCTTCTCAAGGACCGGTTTTGAAGAGACCCAGTACTTC. This encodes CASSFSRTGFEETQYF.

This clonotype showed up just a few times. The chain couples TRBV5-5 to TRBJ2-3; 11 nucleotides line up with TRBD2. The CDR3 loop spans 15 amino acids. V lost 6 bases and J lost 0; bases outside the gene matches: 3. Germline assignment: CDR1 SGHKS and CDR2 YYEKEE (reference sequence). This CDR3 reads CASTLAGESTDTQYF. In DNA form, the CDR3 reads TGTGCCAGCACACTAGCGGGGGAGAGCACAGATACGCAGTATTTT.

The rearrangement links TRBV20-1 to TRBJ2-1; the D gene is possibly TRBD2 (5 bases). The CDR3 is 14 amino acids. V shed 0 bases and J shed 7 bases, with 13 bases lying between them. Looked up from germline, CDR1 is DFQATT and CDR2 is SNEGSKA (reference sequence). DNA of the CDR3: TGCAGTGCTAGAGATCAGGACGGGGTGAATGAGCAGTTCTTC. Translation gives CSARDQDGVNEQFF.

This chain joins TRBV7-9 and TRBJ1-4; D not certain. The CDR3 spans 13 residues. Germline CDR1 is SEHNR and CDR2 is FQNEAQ (reference sequence). V lost 6 bases, J lost 4 bases, and 9 bases lay in between. As DNA, the CDR3 is TGTGCCAGCAGAGAACAAAATAATGAAAAACTGTTTTTT. It translates to CASREQNNEKLFF.

The V call is TRBV13, the J call TRBJ1-2; D might be TRBD1 (6 bases). Germline V lookup: CDR1 PRHDT, CDR2 FYEKMQ (reference sequence). V lost 5 bases to trimming and J lost 6 bases, with 16 bases between them. The CDR3 is 14 amino acids. CDR3 in amino acids: CASSGNRDMHGYTF. The DNA of the CDR3 is TGTGCCAGCAGCGGAAACCGGGACATGCATGGCTACACCTTC.

This clonotype was counted between two and nine times. This rearrangement joins TRBV5-5 to TRBJ2-7; possibly TRBD1 or TRBD2 for D (5 bases each). V dropped 4 bases and J dropped 7 bases, with 12 bases sitting between them. Germline lookup yields CDR1 SGHKS and CDR2 YYEKEE (reference sequence). The CDR3 runs to 12 residues. CDR3 sequence reads: CASSEDTREQYF. For the CDR3, the DNA is TGTGCCAGCAGCGAGGACACTAGGGAGCAGTACTTC. The complete variable domain, with remaining parts taken from reference TRBV5-5 and TRBJ2-7, reads DAGVTQSPTHLIKTRGQQVTLRCSPISGHKSVSWYQQVLGQGPQFIFQYYEKEERGRGNFPDRFSARQFPNYSSELNVNALLLGDSALYLCASSEDTREQYFGPGTRLTVT.

This clonotype has only a few counts. The V and J genes are TRBV5-1 and TRBJ2-1; D is undetermined. The CDR3 has 15 residues. CDR1 is SGHRS and CDR2 is YFSETQ in the germline V gene. V gave up 0 bases and J gave up 5 bases, with 12 bases separating them. The CDR3 is CASSLVGSSHNEQFF. In DNA form, the CDR3 reads TGCGCCAGCAGCTTGGTAGGCAGTTCCCACAATGAGCAGTTCTTC.

This clonotype occurred a few times. The chain uses TRBV12-3 or TRBV12-4 and TRBJ2-5, with D maybe TRBD2 (5 bases). The V gene lost 2 bases and the J gene lost 3 bases, with 7 bases spanning the gap. The CDR3 contains 13 residues. The CDR3 here is CASSLTTKETQYF. DNA for the CDR3: TGTGCCAGCAGTTTAACGACTAAAGAGACCCAGTACTTC.

The chain recombines TRBV3-1 with TRBJ2-3; 13 bases map to TRBD2. The CDR3 consists of 18 residues. V lost 6 bases, J lost 2 bases, and 11 bases stayed unmatched. The germline V gene has CDR1 LGHDT and CDR2 YNNKEL (reference sequence). In nucleotides, the CDR3 is TGTGCCAGCAGACCTGGACTAGCGGGAGAGGGGAACACAGATACGCAGTATTTT. It specifies CASRPGLAGEGNTDTQYF.

The chain recombines TRBV9 with TRBJ2-3; D is unclear. V was shortened by 4 bases and J by 7 bases, with 10 bases between the two germline ends. This CDR3 is 12 amino acids long. CDR1 is SGDLS, CDR2 YYNGEE, per germline. The CDR3 reads CASSSSINTQYF. Written as DNA, the CDR3 is TGTGCCAGCAGCTCCAGCATAAATACGCAGTATTTT. The full variable domain, with the rest looked up from reference TRBV9 and TRBJ2-3, is DSGVTQTPKHLITATGQRVTLRCSPRSGDLSVYWYQQSLDQGLQFLIQYYNGEERAKGNILERFSAQQFPDLHSELNLSSLELGDSALYFCASSSSINTQYFGPGTRLTVL.

The chain recombines TRBV7-2 with TRBJ2-1; TRBD2 matches 10 bases. The CDR3 totals 14 residues. The junction had 3 bases not matched to a gene; V was cut back by 3 bases and J by 7 bases. Per germline, CDR1 SGHTA and CDR2 FQGNSA. The CDR3 coding sequence is TGTGCCAGCAGCTTTTCTAGCGGGAGTAATGAGCAGTTCTTC. It encodes CASSFSSGSNEQFF.

In its sample, this clonotype was seen a few times. This chain uses TRBV12-3 or TRBV12-4 with TRBJ2-2, with 8 nucleotides matching TRBD2. V lost 4 bases and J lost 3; bases outside the gene matches: 16. The CDR3 is 19 amino acids. This chain's CDR3 is CASSSRTSRNQTYTGELFF. The CDR3 DNA sequence: TGTGCCAGCAGTTCGCGGACTAGCCGAAACCAAACCTACACCGGGGAGCTGTTTTTT.

The sample holds a few counts of this clonotype. The chain recombines TRBV9 with TRBJ2-1; 10 nucleotides agree with TRBD2. The CDR3 is 14 amino acids. Trimming cost V 3 bases and J 9 bases; bases outside gene matches: 6. Germline CDR1 reads SGDLS; CDR2 reads YYNGEE. The CDR3, as DNA: TGTGCCAGCAGCGCGAGCGGGGGGGCGAGTGAGCAGTTCTTC. Protein sequence: CASSASGGASEQFF.

This clonotype was found a few times. V and J are TRBV4-2 and TRBJ2-3; 8 positions agree with TRBD2. The CDR3 runs 17 residues. Germline V lookup: CDR1 LGHNA, CDR2 YNFKEQ. With V trimmed by 1 base and J by 2 bases, 8 bases remained unmatched. The CDR3 DNA is TGTGCCAGCAGCCAAGTTATCCGGGGGGGAGACACAGATACGCAGTATTTT. As protein: CASSQVIRGGDTDTQYF.

This clonotype was observed a handful of times. The chain is built from TRBV7-9 and TRBJ2-2; TRBD2 might be the D (5 bases). Trimming left V 5 bases short and J 16 bases short, with 20 bases between. The CDR3 spans 13 residues. The germline V gene has CDR1 SEHNR and CDR2 FQNEAQ (reference sequence). The CDR3 bases are TGTGCCAGCAGCCTCCCGGACTTCAAGAGCGGGTTTTTT. Amino acid sequence: CASSLPDFKSGFF.

The J gene is TRBJ2-7, the V gene TRBV7-9; 8 positions match TRBD1. This CDR3 comprises 15 residues. Germline V lookup: CDR1 SEHNR, CDR2 FQNEAQ (reference sequence). The V and J ends lost 5 bases and 2 bases, in that order; junction bases with no gene match: 8. The CDR3 is CASSPLPQGAYEQYF. The CDR3 DNA reads TGTGCCAGCAGCCCGCTGCCACAGGGGGCCTACGAGCAGTACTTC.